This TCR beta chain came from a study of blood T cells in healthy people across ages. The authors ran a second PCR of 7 to 11 cycles using a sample-barcoded 5' primer and a J-beta primer mix. One entry per CDR3 protein, called by TCRdb with MiXCR from the 5' RACE reads. Of 1.5 million to 2 million distinct CDR3 sequences detected, 30% to 35% appear once; the ten largest clones hold 11%. Trimming took 1 base from V and 2 from J; bases not matched to a gene: 10. The CDR3 contains 19 residues. Germline V lookup: CDR1 DFQATT, CDR2 SNEGSKA (reference sequence). This receptor was identified in a woman aged 25 to 39 in good health. Sequencing was performed on blood. The rearrangement uses TRBV20-1 and TRBJ2-1; 14 bases are shared with TRBD2. The CDR3 nucleotides are TGCAGTGCTAGAGGGCCCGGGACTAGCGGGAGAAACCCCTACAATGAGCAGTTCTTC. Protein: CSARGPGTSGRNPYNEQFF.